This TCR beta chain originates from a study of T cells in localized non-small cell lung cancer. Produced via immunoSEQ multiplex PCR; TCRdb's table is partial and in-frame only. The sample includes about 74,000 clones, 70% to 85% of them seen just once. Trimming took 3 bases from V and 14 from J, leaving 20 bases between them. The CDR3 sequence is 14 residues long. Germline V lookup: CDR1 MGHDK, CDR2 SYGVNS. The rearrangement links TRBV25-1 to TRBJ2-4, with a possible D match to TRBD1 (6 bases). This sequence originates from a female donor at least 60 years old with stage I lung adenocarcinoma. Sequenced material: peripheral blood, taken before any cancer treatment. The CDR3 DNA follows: TGTGCCAGCAGTGACTTAGGACAGACTAATAGGAAGTACTTC. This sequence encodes CASSDLGQTNRKYF.